This TCR beta chain was identified in a study of tumor-infiltrating lymphocytes in primary liver carcinoma. Study information: Participating patients were men and women between 30 and 69 years old.

Germline values: CDR1 LGHNA, CDR2 YNFKEQ. This CDR3 is 17 amino acids long. This clonotype has just a few counts. Starting material for RNA and DNA co-extraction consisted of about 20-33 mg of unsorted bulk tissue. Synthesis of TCR beta cDNA was carried out from about 500 ng total RNA with a constant-region primer. ARM-PCR, slightly modified, supplied the TCR beta libraries through three nested multiplex PCR rounds. The two initial PCR rounds, ten to eleven cycles each, used TRBV1-TRBV30 forward and C-beta reverse primers. TCRdb re-derived calls from the multiplex PCR reads in MiXCR, one entry per CDR3 protein. The sample yields 35,000 to 50,000 distinct CDR3 sequences, more than 70% seen once.

The TCR originated in a woman aged 25 to 39 with primary liver carcinoma and hepatitis B virus infection. The gene calls are TRBV4-2 and TRBJ2-2, with 10 nucleotides matching TRBD1. The source material was tumor-adjacent normal liver tissue. This CDR3 is CTSSQRGTGVNTGELFF. In nucleotides, the CDR3 is TGTACTAGCAGCCAACGGGGGACAGGGGTGAACACCGGGGAGCTGTTTTTT.